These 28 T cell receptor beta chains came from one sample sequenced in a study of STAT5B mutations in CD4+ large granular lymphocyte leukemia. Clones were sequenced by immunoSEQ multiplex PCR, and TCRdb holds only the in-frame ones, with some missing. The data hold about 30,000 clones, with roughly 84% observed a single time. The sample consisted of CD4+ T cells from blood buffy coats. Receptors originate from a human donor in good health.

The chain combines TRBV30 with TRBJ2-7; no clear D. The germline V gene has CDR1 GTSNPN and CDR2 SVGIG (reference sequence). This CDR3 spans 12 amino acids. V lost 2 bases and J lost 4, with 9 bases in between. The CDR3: CAWSPWGYEQYF. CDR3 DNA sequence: TGTGCCTGGAGTCCATGGGGTTACGAGCAGTACTTC.

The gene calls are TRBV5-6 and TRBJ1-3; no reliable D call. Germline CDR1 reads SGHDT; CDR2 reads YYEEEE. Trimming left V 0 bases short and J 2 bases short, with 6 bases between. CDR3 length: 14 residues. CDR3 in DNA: TGTGCCAGCAGCTTGGTAGGGACTGGAAACACCATATATTTT. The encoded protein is CASSLVGTGNTIYF.

CDR3 DNA sequence: TGTGCCAGCAGTTTAAGGATGACAGAGAGATATGGCTACACCTTC. This codes for CASSLRMTERYGYTF. This chain connects TRBV27 to TRBJ1-2; a possible D gene is TRBD1 (5 bases). This CDR3 has 15 amino acids. Germline loops: CDR1 MNHEY, CDR2 SMNVEV (reference sequence). Trimming removed 2 bases from V and 5 bases from J, with 15 bases in between.

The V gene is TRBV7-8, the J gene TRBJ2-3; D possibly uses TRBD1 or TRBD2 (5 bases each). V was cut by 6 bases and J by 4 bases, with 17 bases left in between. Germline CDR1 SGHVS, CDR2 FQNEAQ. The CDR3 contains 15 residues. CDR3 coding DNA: TGTGCCAGCAGTTACTCCCCGGGGCAGGCAGATACGCAGTATTTT. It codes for CASSYSPGQADTQYF.

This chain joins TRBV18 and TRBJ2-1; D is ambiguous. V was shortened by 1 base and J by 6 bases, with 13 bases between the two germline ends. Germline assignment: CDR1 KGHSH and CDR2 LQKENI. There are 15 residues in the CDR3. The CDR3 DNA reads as TGTGCCAGCTCACCACTAGTTGGCAGAGGCAATGAGCAGTTCTTC. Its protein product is CASSPLVGRGNEQFF.

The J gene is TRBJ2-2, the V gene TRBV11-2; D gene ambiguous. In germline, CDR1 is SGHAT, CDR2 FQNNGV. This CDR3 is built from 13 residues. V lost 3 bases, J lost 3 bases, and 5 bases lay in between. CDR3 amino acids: CASSLTDTGELFF. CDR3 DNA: TGTGCCAGCAGCTTGACTGACACCGGGGAGCTGTTTTTT. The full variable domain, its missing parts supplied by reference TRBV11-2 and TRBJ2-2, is EAGVAQSPRYKIIEKRQSVAFWCNPISGHATLYWYQQILGQGPKLLIQFQNNGVVDDSQLPKDRFSAERLKGVDSTLKIQPAKLEDSAVYLCASSLTDTGELFFGEGSRLTVL.

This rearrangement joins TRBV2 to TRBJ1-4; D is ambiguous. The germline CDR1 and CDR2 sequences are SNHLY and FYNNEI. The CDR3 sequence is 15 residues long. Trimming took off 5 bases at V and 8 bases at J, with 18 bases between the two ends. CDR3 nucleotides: TGTGCCAGCAGTCCCCAAGGACTGTCGGGGGAAAAACTGTTTTTT. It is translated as CASSPQGLSGEKLFF.

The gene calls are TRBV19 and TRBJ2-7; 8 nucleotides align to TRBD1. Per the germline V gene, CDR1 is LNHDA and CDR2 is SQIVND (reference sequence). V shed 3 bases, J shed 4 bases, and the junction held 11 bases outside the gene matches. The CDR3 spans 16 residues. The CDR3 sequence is CASSMVAGGLRYEQYF. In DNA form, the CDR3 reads TGTGCCAGTAGTATGGTAGCAGGGGGCTTACGGTACGAGCAGTACTTC.

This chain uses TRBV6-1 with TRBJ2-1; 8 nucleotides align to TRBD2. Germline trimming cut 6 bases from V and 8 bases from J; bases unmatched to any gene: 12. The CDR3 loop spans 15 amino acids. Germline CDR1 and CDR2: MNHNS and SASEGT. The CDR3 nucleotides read TGTGCCAGCAGCGGTGGGGGACTAGGAGACCATGAGCAGTTCTTC. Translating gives CASSGGGLGDHEQFF.

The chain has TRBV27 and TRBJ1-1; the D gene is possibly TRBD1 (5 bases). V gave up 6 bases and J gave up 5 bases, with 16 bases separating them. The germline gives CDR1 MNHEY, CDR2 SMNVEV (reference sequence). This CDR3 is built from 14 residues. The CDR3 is CASRRVTQGTEAFF. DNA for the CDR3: TGTGCCAGCAGGCGCGTAACTCAGGGTACTGAAGCTTTCTTT.

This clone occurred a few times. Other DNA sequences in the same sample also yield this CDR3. The CDR3 reads CASSVGQGDQPQHF. Written as DNA, the CDR3 is TGCGCCAGCAGCGTTGGACAGGGAGATCAGCCCCAGCATTTT. V and J are TRBV5-1 and TRBJ1-5, with TRBD1 matching 8 bases. The CDR3 has 14 amino acids. Germline-derived CDR1 and CDR2 are SGHRS and YFSETQ. V lost 4 bases, J lost 5 bases, and 5 bases stayed unmatched.

CDR3 sequence reads: CASSPGLAGVTGELFF. CDR3 bases: TGTGCCAGCTCACCAGGACTAGCGGGAGTTACCGGGGAGCTGTTTTTT. The rearrangement links TRBV18 to TRBJ2-2; 13 bases match TRBD2. The CDR3 length is 16 residues. Germline V lookup: CDR1 KGHSH, CDR2 LQKENI. V was clipped by 2 bases and J by 5 bases; unmatched bases: 2.

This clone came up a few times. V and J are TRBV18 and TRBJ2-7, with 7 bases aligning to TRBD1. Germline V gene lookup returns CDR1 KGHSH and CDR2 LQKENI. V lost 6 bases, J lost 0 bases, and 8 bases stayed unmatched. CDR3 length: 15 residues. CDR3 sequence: CASSRETGSSYEQYF. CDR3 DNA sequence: TGTGCCAGCTCTCGAGAGACAGGGAGCTCCTACGAGCAGTACTTC.

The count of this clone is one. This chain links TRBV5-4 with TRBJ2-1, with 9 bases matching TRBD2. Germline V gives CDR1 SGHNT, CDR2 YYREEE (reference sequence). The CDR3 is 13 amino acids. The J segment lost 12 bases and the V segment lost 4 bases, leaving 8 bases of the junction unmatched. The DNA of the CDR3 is TGTGCCAGCAGCAAATATAGCGGGAGTGGGCAGTTCTTC. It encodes CASSKYSGSGQFF.

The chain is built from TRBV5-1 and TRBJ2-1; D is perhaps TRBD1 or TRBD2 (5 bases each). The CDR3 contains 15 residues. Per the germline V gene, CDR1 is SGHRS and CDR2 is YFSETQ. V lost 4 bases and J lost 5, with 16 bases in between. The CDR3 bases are TGCGCCAGCAGCGCAGGGATGAGGGCAGACAATGAGCAGTTCTTC. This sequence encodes CASSAGMRADNEQFF.

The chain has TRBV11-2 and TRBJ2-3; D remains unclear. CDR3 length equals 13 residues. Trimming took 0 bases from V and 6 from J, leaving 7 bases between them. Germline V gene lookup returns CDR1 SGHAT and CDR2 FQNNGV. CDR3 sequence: CASSLDRRDTQYF. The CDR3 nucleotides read TGTGCCAGCAGCTTAGACCGCCGGGATACGCAGTATTTT.

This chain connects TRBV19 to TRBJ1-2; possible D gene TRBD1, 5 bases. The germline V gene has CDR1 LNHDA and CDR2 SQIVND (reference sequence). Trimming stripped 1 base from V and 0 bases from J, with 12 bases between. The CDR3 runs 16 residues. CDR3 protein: CASSIVWDATNYGYTF. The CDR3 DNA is TGTGCCAGTAGTATAGTTTGGGACGCGACTAACTATGGCTACACCTTC.

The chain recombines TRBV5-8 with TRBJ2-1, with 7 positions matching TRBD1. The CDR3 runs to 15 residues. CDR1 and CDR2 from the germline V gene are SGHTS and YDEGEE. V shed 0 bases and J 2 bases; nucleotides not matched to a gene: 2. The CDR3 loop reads CASSLDTGAYNEQFF. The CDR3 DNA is TGTGCCAGCAGCTTGGACACAGGGGCCTACAATGAGCAGTTCTTC.

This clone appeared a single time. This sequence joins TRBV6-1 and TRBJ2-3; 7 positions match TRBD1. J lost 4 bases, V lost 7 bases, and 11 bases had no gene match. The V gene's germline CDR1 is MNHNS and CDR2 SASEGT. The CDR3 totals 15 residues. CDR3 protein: CASTPRGQAADTQYF. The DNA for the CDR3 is TGTGCCAGCACCCCCCGAGGACAGGCAGCAGATACGCAGTATTTT.

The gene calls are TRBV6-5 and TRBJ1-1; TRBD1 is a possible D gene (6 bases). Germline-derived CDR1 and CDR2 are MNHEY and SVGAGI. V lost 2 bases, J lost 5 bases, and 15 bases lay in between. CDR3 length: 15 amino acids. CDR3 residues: CASSYEGRGRTEAFF. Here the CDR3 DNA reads TGTGCCAGCAGTTACGAGGGCAGGGGCCGGACTGAAGCTTTCTTT.

The CDR3 DNA reads TGTGCCAGCTTGGGCGGGGCTACCTACGAGCAGTACTTC. This gives the protein CASLGGATYEQYF. The gene calls are TRBV6-5 and TRBJ2-7; D possibly corresponds to TRBD2 (6 bases). The CDR3 runs 13 residues. Between the trimmed V and J ends, which lost 8 bases and 2 bases, there was a span of 13 bases. CDR1 is MNHEY, CDR2 SVGAGI, per germline.

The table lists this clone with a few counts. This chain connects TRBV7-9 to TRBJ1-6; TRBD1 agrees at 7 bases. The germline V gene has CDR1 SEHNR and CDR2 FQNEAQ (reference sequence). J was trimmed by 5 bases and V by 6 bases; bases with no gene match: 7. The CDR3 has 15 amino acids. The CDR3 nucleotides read TGTGCCAGCAGAGTATCCGGGACAGATAATTCACCCCTCCACTTT. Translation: CASRVSGTDNSPLHF.

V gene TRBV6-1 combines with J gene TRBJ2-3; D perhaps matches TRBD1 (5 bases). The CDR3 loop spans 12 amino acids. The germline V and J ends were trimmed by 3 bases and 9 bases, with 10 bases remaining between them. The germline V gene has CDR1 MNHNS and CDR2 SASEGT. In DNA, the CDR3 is TGTGCCAGCAGTGAGGGGCATGGGACGCAGTATTTT. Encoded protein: CASSEGHGTQYF.

The CDR3 DNA is TGTGCCAGCAGCTTAGCCGGGGGGACAGGGGAAAACATTCAGTACTTC. This codes for CASSLAGGTGENIQYF. This chain uses TRBV7-6 with TRBJ2-4, with 10 bases that match TRBD1. V gave up 0 bases and J gave up 5 bases; unmatched junction bases: 4. There are 16 residues in the CDR3. Germline CDR1 reads SGHVS; CDR2 reads FNYEAQ.

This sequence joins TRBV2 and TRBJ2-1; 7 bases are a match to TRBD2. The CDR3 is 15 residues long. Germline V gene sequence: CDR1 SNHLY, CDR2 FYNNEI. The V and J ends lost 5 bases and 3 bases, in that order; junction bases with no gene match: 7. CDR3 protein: CASSPGLGYYNEQFF. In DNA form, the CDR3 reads TGTGCCAGCAGTCCCGGACTAGGGTACTACAATGAGCAGTTCTTC.

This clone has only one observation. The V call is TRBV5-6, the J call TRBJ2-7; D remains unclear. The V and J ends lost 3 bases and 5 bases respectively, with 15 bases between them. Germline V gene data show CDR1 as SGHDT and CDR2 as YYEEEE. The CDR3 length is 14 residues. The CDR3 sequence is CASSYVGFEHEQYF. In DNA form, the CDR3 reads TGTGCCAGCAGCTACGTCGGATTCGAACACGAGCAGTACTTC.

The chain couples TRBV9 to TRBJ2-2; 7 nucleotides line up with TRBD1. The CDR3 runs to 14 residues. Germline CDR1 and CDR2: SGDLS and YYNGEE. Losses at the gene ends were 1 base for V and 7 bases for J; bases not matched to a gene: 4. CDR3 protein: CASSVTGVSGELFF. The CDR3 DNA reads TGTGCCAGCAGCGTAACAGGGGTGAGCGGGGAGCTGTTTTTT.

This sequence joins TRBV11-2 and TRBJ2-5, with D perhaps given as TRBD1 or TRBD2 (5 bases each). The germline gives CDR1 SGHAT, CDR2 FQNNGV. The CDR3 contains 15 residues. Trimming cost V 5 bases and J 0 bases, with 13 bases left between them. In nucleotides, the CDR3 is TGTGCCAGCAGCCACCGGGGCCAGTACCAAGAGACCCAGTACTTC. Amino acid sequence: CASSHRGQYQETQYF. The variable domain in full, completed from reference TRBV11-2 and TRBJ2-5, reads EAGVAQSPRYKIIEKRQSVAFWCNPISGHATLYWYQQILGQGPKLLIQFQNNGVVDDSQLPKDRFSAERLKGVDSTLKIQPAKLEDSAVYLCASSHRGQYQETQYFGPGTRLLVL.